This T cell receptor beta chain stems from a study of CD8+CD57+ T cells in acquired aplastic anemia. Study-level information: Sorted CD4+ and CD8+ cells gave a mean 3.2 ug DNA, range about 0.19 to 27.4 ug.

V was pared by 7 bases and J by 0 bases, with 22 bases between. Germline V lookup: CDR1 MNHEY, CDR2 SVGAGI. There are 19 residues in the CDR3. This clonotype was counted many times. Antigen specificity is unknown. Template material for TCR beta VDJ and CDR3 profiling consisted of genomic DNA. TCRdb ran MiXCR on the reads and lists one entry per CDR3 protein. Of 250,000 to 350,000 distinct CDR3 sequences listed, approximately 57% are singletons. Study conclusions and caveats: Overlap between patients and controls comprised roughly 28 CD8+ CDR3 sequences. A significant difference in CD8+ Simpson's diversity between patients and controls was not found.

The sequenced sample consisted of sorted CD4+, CD8+, or CD8+CD57+ T cells (not recorded which) from PBMCs. This sequence originates from a human donor with severe aplastic anemia or a healthy control (not recorded which). The chain uses TRBV6-5 and TRBJ1-6; D remains unclear. The CDR3 DNA reads as TGTGCCAGCACCCCCCTCCGGCAGGCGGGAAGCTCCTATAATTCACCCCTCCACTTT. The encoded protein is CASTPLRQAGSSYNSPLHF.